These T cell receptor beta chains were read from a single sample in a study of human T cells and chemical hapten exposure. Using its own MiXCR run on the RACE reads, TCRdb lists one record per CDR3 protein. The data show 130,000 or so distinct CDR3 sequences, roughly 9% seen once. The material sequenced was whole blood. All receptors come from a male donor in good health. Some clones in this sample may be carry-over from other donors' samples. Both conserved end residues are part of each CDR3. The order of the fields is D gene, V gene, J gene, clone size, CDR3 DNA, CDR3 protein. D genes are given only for firm matches. Clone size appears in some rows only: once, few, many, or a class for an expanded clone.

TRBD2	TRBV28	TRBJ2-3	many	TGTGCCAGCAGCCAAAGGACGGGAGGGCCGACAGATACGCAGTATTTT	CASSQRTGGPTDTQYF
-	TRBV7-9	TRBJ1-2	once	TGTGCCAGCAGCTTAGGGACGGAGTATGGCTACACCTTC	CASSLGTEYGYTF
-	TRBV7-8	TRBJ2-2	many	TGTGCCAGCAGCTTAGGGCGAGCGACGAACACCGGGGAGCTGTTTTTT	CASSLGRATNTGELFF
-	TRBV6-5	TRBJ1-5	-	TGTGCCAGCAGTTACCGAGTCAGCAATCAGCCCCAGCATTTT	CASSYRVSNQPQHF
-	TRBV29-1	TRBJ2-1	few	TGCAGCGCTGACTCAATCCTCTCCTACAATGAGCAGTTCTTC	CSADSILSYNEQFF
-	TRBV10-3	TRBJ2-2	few	TGTGCCATCAGTGAGTCGACTACAGGTCTATGGTATACCGGGGAGCTGTTTTTT	CAISESTTGLWYTGELFF
TRBD1	TRBV10-3	TRBJ1-3	few	TGTGCCATCCAAGGACAGGGGGATAGAAACACCATATATTTT	CAIQGQGDRNTIYF
TRBD1	TRBV6-5	TRBJ1-2	few	TGTGCCAGCAGATCGAAGGACAGGGGGGCCTATTCCTATGGCTACACCTTC	CASRSKDRGAYSYGYTF
-	TRBV7-2	TRBJ2-2	few	TGTGCCAGCAGCTGGTCCAGGCGGGGCCCCTCGACCACCGGGGAGCTGTTTTTT	CASSWSRRGPSTTGELFF
-	TRBV6-6	TRBJ1-1	many	TGTGCCAGCAGCCTTAACGGGGGCACTGAAGCTTTCTTT	CASSLNGGTEAFF
-	TRBV6-1	TRBJ1-6	few	TGTGCCAGCAGTGAAGCAGGGATCCTCAGCTCCTATAATTCACCCCTCCACTTT	CASSEAGILSSYNSPLHF
TRBD1	TRBV4-2	TRBJ2-7	few	TGTGCCAGCAGCCAAATTAGGGACAGCTGGAACGAGCAGTACTTC	CASSQIRDSWNEQYF
-	TRBV3-1	TRBJ1-2	few	TGTGCCAGCAGCCAGACAGAAGCCTATGGCTACACCTTC	CASSQTEAYGYTF
TRBD2	TRBV11-2	TRBJ2-2	-	TGTGCCAGCAGCCCGGGGGGGGTAGCGGGAGTCACCGGGGAGCTGTTTTTT	CASSPGGVAGVTGELFF
TRBD2	TRBV13	TRBJ2-1	few	TGTGCCAGCAGCTTATCGAGTTGGAGGACTAGCGGGAGTGGTGAGCAGTTCTTC	CASSLSSWRTSGSGEQFF
-	TRBV5-1	TRBJ2-2	few	TGCGCCAGCAGCTTGGGCAGCCAGGTCGGGGAGCTGTTTTTT	CASSLGSQVGELFF
TRBD1	TRBV30	TRBJ2-4	few	TGTGCCTGGGCCCTGGACAGGGGGATGAACATTCAGTACTTC	CAWALDRGMNIQYF
TRBD2	TRBV20-1	TRBJ2-3	-	TGCAGTGCTCCGGACAGATTAGCGGGAGCATCAGATACGCAGTATTTT	CSAPDRLAGASDTQYF
-	TRBV6-5	TRBJ2-7	-	TGTGCCAGCAGTAAGACAGCTTTCTCCTACGAGCAGTACTTC	CASSKTAFSYEQYF
TRBD1	TRBV14	TRBJ1-1	many	TGTGCCAGCAGCCTCCTAATGGACAGGGGATCTGAAGCTTTCTTT	CASSLLMDRGSEAFF
TRBD1	TRBV4-3	TRBJ2-7	few	TGCGCCAGCAGCGACACCAGGGGGTCCAACGAGCAGTACTTC	CASSDTRGSNEQYF
-	TRBV18	TRBJ1-2	-	TGTGCCAGCTCACCAACCGGGACAATCTATGGCTACACCTTC	CASSPTGTIYGYTF
TRBD1	TRBV7-9	TRBJ1-4	many	TGTGCCAGCAGTTACGGGACAGGGCTTGAAAAACTGTTTTTT	CASSYGTGLEKLFF
-	TRBV14	TRBJ2-1	many	TGTGCCAGCAGCCAAGGCGAGTACAATGAGCAGTTCTTC	CASSQGEYNEQFF
-	TRBV4-1	TRBJ2-7	many	TGCGCCAGCAGCCAAGTTTCAGGCCCTTACGACGAGCAGTACTTC	CASSQVSGPYDEQYF
-	TRBV5-1	TRBJ1-1	many	TGCGCCAGCAGCTTGTCTAGTGACAGGAACACTGAAGCTTTCTTT	CASSLSSDRNTEAFF
-	TRBV6-2/TRBV6-3	TRBJ1-3	-	TGTGCCACCCGACAGAGCTCTGGAAACACCATATATTTT	CATRQSSGNTIYF
TRBD2	TRBV6-1	TRBJ2-7	many	TGTGCCAGCAGTACTAGCGCGAGCCGGCAGCAGTACTTC	CASSTSASRQQYF
-	TRBV3-1	TRBJ1-3	many	TGTGCCAGCAGCCAAGAACTATGGAACACCATATATTTT	CASSQELWNTIYF
-	TRBV11-2	TRBJ2-1	few	TGTGCCAGCAGCTTAGTAGCCAATGAGCAGTTCTTC	CASSLVANEQFF
TRBD2	TRBV12-3/TRBV12-4	TRBJ2-5	-	TGTGCCAGCAGCCGTCCGGGGGGGGAAGAGACCCAGTACTTC	CASSRPGGEETQYF
TRBD2	TRBV29-1	TRBJ2-3	-	TGCAGCGTCAGCGGGAGAGTTGCAGATACGCAGTATTTT	CSVSGRVADTQYF
-	TRBV20-1	TRBJ1-5	-	TGCAGTGCTAGTGGGGGAAGCAATCAGCCCCAGCATTTT	CSASGGSNQPQHF
-	TRBV20-1	TRBJ1-5	-	TGCAGTGCTAGAGAACCGCCCGGGGCCTATAGCAATCAGCCCCAGCATTTT	CSAREPPGAYSNQPQHF
-	TRBV12-3/TRBV12-4	TRBJ2-1	-	TGTGCCAGCAGTTTATCTGGGAGCTCCTACAATGACCAGTTCTTC	CASSLSGSSYNDQFF
TRBD1	TRBV20-1	TRBJ1-2	few	TGCAGTGCTTTCCCCCCCACTTCTGGACAGGGTAGCTATGGCTACACCTTC	CSAFPPTSGQGSYGYTF